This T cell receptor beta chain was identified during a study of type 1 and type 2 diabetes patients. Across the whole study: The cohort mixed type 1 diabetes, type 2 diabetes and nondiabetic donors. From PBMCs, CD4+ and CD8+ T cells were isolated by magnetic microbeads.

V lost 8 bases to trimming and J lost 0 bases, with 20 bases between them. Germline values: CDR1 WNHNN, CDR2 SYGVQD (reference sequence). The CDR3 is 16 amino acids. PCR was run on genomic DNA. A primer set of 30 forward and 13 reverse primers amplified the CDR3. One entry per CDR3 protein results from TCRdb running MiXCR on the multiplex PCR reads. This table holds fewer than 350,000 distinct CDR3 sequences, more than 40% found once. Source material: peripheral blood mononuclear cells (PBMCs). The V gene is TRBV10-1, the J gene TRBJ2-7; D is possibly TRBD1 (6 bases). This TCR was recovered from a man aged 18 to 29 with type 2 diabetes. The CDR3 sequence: CASHRKQGFNSYEQYF. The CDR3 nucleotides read TGCGCCAGCCACAGAAAACAGGGCTTTAACTCCTACGAGCAGTACTTC.